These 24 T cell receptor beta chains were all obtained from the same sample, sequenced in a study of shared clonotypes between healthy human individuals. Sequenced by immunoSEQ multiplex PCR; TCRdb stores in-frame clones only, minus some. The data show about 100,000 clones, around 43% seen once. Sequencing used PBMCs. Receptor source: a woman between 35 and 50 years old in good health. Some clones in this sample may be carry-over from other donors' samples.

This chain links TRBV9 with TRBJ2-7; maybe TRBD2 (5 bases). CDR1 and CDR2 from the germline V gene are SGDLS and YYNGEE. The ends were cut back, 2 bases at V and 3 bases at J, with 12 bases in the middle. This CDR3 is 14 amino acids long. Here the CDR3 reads CASSVSRANYEQYF. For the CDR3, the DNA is TGTGCCAGCAGCGTCTCGCGGGCAAACTACGAGCAGTACTTC.

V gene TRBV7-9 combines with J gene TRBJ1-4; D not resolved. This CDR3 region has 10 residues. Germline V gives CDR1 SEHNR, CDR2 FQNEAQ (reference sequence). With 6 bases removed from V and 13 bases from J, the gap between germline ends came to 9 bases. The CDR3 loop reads CASSAGRLFF. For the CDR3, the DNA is TGTGCCAGCAGTGCAGGACGACTGTTTTTT. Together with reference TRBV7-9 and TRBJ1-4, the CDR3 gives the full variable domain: DTGVSQNPRHKITKRGQNVTFRCDPISEHNRLYWYRQTLGQGPEFLTYFQNEAQLEKSRLLSDRFSAERPKGSFSTLEIQRTEQGDSAMYLCASSAGRLFFGSGTQLSVL.

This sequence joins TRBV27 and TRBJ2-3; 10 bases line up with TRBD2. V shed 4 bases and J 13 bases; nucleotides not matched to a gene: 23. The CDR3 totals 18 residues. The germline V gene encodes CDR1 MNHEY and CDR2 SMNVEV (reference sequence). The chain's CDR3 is CASSSRHSGTSDRGREYF. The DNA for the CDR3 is TGTGCCAGCAGTTCGCGCCACTCCGGGACTAGCGACCGGGGAAGGGAGTATTTT.

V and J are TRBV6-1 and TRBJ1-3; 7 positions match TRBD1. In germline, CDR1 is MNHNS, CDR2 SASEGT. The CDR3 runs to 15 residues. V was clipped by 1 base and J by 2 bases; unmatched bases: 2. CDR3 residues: CASSEGTGPGNTIYF. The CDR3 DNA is TGTGCCAGCAGTGAAGGGACAGGACCTGGAAACACCATATATTTT.

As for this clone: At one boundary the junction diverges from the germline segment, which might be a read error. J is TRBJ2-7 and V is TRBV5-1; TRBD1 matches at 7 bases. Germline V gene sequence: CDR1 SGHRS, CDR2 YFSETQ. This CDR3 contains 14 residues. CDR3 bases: TGCGCCAGCAGCGCGACAGGGTACACCTACGAGCAGTGCTTC. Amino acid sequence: CASSATGYTYEQCF.

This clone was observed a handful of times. This chain's CDR3 is CAISEGGIEKLFF. The CDR3 DNA reads TGTGCCATCAGTGAAGGGGGAATTGAAAAACTGTTTTTT. The chain recombines TRBV10-3 with TRBJ1-4; TRBD1 is a possible D gene (6 bases). The CDR3 totals 13 residues. V dropped 3 bases and J dropped 7 bases, with 9 bases sitting between them. Germline V gene data show CDR1 as ENHRY and CDR2 as SYGVKD.

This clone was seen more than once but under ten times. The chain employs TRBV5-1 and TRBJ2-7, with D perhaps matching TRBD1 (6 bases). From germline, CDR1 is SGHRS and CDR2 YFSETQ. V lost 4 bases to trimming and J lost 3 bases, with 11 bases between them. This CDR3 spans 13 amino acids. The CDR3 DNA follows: TGCGCCAGCAGCAAGGACAGCCTCTACGAGCAGTACTTC. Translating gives CASSKDSLYEQYF.

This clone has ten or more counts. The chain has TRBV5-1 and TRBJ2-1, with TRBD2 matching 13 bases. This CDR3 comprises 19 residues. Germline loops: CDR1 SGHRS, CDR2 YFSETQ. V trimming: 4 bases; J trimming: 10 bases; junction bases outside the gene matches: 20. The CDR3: CASSPGTSGMSVGYLEQFF. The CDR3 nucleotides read TGCGCCAGCAGCCCCGGGACTAGCGGGATGAGTGTTGGTTATCTCGAGCAGTTCTTC.

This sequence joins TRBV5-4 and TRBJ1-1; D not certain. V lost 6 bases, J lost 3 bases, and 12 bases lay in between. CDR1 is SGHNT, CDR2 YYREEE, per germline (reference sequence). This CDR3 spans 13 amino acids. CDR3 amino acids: CASTPGRYTEAFF. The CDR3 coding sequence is TGTGCCAGCACCCCTGGACGGTACACTGAAGCTTTCTTT.

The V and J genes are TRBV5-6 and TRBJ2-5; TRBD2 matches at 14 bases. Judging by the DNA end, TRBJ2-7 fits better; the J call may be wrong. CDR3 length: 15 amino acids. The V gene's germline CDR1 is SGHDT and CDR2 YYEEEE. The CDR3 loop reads CASSLGLAGDYEQYF. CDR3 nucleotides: TGTGCCAGCAGCCTGGGACTAGCGGGAGATTACGAGCAGTACTTC.

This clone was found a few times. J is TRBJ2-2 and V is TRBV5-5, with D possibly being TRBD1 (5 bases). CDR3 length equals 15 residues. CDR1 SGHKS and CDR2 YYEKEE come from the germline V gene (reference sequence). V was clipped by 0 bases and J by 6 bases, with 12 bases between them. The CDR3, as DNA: TGTGCCAGCAGCTTGGAGGTTGCAGGGTCCGGGGAGCTGTTTTTT. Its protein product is CASSLEVAGSGELFF.

In DNA form, the CDR3 reads TGTGCCAGCAGACCCCCCCCGGGGAACCGGTACGAGCAGTACTTC. It specifies CASRPPPGNRYEQYF. The chain uses TRBV27 and TRBJ2-7, with a tentative D call TRBD2 (5 bases). The ends were cut back, 6 bases at V and 4 bases at J, with 19 bases in the middle. The CDR3 sequence is 15 residues long. Germline V CDR1 and CDR2: MNHEY, SMNVEV (reference sequence).

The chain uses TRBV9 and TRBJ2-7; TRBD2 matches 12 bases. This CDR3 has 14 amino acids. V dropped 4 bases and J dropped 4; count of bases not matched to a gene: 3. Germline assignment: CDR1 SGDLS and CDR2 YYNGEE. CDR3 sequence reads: CASSLLAGGYEQYF. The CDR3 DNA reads TGTGCCAGCAGCTTACTAGCGGGAGGATACGAGCAGTACTTC.

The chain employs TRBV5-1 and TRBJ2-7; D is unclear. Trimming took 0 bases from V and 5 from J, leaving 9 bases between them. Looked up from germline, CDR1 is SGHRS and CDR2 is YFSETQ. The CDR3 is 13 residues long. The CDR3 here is CASSLGPGHEQYF. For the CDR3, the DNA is TGCGCCAGCAGCTTGGGACCAGGCCACGAGCAGTACTTC. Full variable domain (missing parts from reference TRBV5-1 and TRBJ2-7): KAGVTQTPRYLIKTRGQQVTLSCSPISGHRSVSWYQQTPGQGLQFLFEYFSETQRNKGNFPGRFSGRQFSNSRSEMNVSTLELGDSALYLCASSLGPGHEQYFGPGTRLTVT.

The CDR3 here is CASSLVWVNYGYTF. In DNA form, the CDR3 reads TGTGCCAGCAGCCTGGTCTGGGTAAACTATGGCTACACCTTC. The chain couples TRBV28 to TRBJ1-2; no clear D. Deletions cut 6 bases from V and 2 bases from J, with 13 bases between. This CDR3 contains 14 residues. Per germline, CDR1 MDHEN and CDR2 SYDVKM.

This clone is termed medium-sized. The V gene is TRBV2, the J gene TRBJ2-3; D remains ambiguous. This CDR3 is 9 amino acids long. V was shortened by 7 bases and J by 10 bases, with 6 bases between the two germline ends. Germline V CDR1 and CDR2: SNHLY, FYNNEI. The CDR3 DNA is TGTGCCAGCAACGGTCCGCAGTATTTT. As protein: CASNGPQYF.

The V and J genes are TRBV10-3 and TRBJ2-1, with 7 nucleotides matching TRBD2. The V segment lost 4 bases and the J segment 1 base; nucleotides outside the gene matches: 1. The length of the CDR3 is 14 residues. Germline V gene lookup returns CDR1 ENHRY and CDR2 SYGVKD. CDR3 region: CAISAAGSYNEQFF. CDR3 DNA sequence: TGTGCCATCAGTGCAGCGGGATCCTACAATGAGCAGTTCTTC.

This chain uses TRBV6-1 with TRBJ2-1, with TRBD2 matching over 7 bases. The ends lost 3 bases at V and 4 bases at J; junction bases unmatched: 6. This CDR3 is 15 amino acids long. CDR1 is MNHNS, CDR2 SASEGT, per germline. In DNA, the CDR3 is TGTGCCAGCAGTGACCAGGAGGGAGGGTACAATGAGCAGTTCTTC. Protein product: CASSDQEGGYNEQFF.

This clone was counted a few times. CDR3 amino acids: CASSELNYEQYF. In DNA form, the CDR3 reads TGTGCCAGCAGTGAGCTCAACTACGAGCAGTACTTC. The V gene is TRBV2, the J gene TRBJ2-7; D gene unclear. The germline V gene encodes CDR1 SNHLY and CDR2 FYNNEI. Trimming took 3 bases from V and 3 from J, leaving 6 bases between them. The CDR3 has 12 residues.

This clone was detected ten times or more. CDR3: CASRTRALEGEAFF. The CDR3 DNA is TGTGCCAGTAGAACCCGGGCTCTTGAGGGGGAAGCTTTCTTT. V and J are TRBV19 and TRBJ1-1; TRBD1 might be the D (5 bases). V shed 6 bases and J shed 8 bases, with 19 bases lying between them. The CDR3 runs to 14 residues. Germline loops: CDR1 LNHDA, CDR2 SQIVND (reference sequence).

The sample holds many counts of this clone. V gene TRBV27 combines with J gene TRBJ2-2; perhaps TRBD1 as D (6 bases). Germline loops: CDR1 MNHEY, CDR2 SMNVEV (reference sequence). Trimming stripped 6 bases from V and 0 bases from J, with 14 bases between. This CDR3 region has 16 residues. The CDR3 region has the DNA TGTGCCAGCAGCCCCCGGACAGTCCCGAACACCGGGGAGCTGTTTTTT. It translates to CASSPRTVPNTGELFF.

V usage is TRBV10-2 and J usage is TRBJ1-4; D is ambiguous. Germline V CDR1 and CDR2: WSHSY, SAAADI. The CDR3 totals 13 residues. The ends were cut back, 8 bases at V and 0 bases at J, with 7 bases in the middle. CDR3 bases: TGCGCCAGCCCGCAGTCAACTAATGAAAAACTGTTTTTT. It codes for CASPQSTNEKLFF.

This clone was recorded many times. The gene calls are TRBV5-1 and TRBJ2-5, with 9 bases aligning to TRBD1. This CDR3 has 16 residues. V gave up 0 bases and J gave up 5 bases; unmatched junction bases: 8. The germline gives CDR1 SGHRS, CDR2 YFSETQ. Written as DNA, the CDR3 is TGCGCCAGCAGCTTGGTCGGGACAGGGACGCAGGAGACCCAGTACTTC. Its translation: CASSLVGTGTQETQYF.

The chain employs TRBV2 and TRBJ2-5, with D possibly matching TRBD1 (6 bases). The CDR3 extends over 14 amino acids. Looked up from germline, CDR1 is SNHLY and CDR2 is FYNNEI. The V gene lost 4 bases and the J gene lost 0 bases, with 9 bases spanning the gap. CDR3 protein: CASSGTANQETQYF. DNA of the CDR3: TGTGCCAGCAGTGGGACAGCGAACCAAGAGACCCAGTACTTC.